This T cell receptor beta chain was recorded in a study of CD8 T cells in Susac syndrome. In the study overall: The Susac syndrome patients that were sequenced included more than 5 with active disease and fewer than 10 in remission. Findings of the study overall: Susac-specific public clones found in total CD8+ repertoires numbered some 17, and those in CD8+ TEMRA repertoires numbered several.

On this clonotype itself: The antigen remains undetermined.

The CDR3 is made up of 16 amino acids. Germline CDR1 SGDLS, CDR2 YYNGEE. Trimming removed 0 bases at V and 3 bases at J, with 14 bases between. When the RNA was reverse transcribed, random hexamers were used with an input of roughly 0.5 to 1 ug. The amplification used immunoSEQ multiplex PCR on TCR beta CDR3; it spanned 54 Vbeta and 13 Jbeta. TCRdb called the immunoSEQ multiplex PCR reads again in MiXCR, with one record for every CDR3 protein. The table includes 70,000 to 85,000 distinct CDR3 sequences, 90% to 97% detected once. The chain joins TRBV9 to TRBJ2-3; D uncertain. This receptor was taken from a human donor with Susac syndrome. The specimen was CD8+ T cells from PBMCs. The CDR3 is CASSVDQAPPTDTQYF. The CDR3 nucleotides read TGTGCCAGCAGCGTAGACCAAGCCCCTCCGACAGATACGCAGTATTTT. Complete variable domain (other parts from reference TRBV9 and TRBJ2-3): DSGVTQTPKHLITATGQRVTLRCSPRSGDLSVYWYQQSLDQGLQFLIQYYNGEERAKGNILERFSAQQFPDLHSELNLSSLELGDSALYFCASSVDQAPPTDTQYFGPGTRLTVL.